These 27 T cell receptor beta chains share one sample of origin, sequenced in a study of blood T cells in healthy people across ages. Then a second PCR, running about 6 to 12 cycles, was carried out with a sample-barcoded 5' primer and a J-beta primer mix. Each CDR3 protein gets one entry after TCRdb re-called the 5' RACE reads with MiXCR. The data contain fewer than 1,000,000 distinct CDR3 sequences, about 46% of them singletons. Sequencing was done on a sample of blood. These receptors were collected from a man older than 75 in good health.

A single count supports this clonotype. At one of its ends the junction is not consistent with the germline gene, which may arise from a read error. This sequence joins TRBV7-2 and TRBJ2-7; TRBD2 agrees at 8 bases. Germline V gene data show CDR1 as SGHTA and CDR2 as FQGNSA. The CDR3 totals 15 residues. CDR3 amino acids: CANSQGSGSQYEQYF. CDR3 nucleotide sequence: TGTGCCAACAGCCAGGGGAGCGGGAGTCAGTACGAGCAGTACTTC. The variable domain in full, with the rest retrieved from reference TRBV7-2 and TRBJ2-7, is GAGVSQSPSNKVTEKGKDVELRCDPISGHTALYWYRQSLGQGLEFLIYFQGNSAPDKSGLPSDRFSAERTGGSVSTLTIQRTQQEDSAVYLCANSQGSGSQYEQYFGPGTRLTVT.

J is TRBJ2-1 and V is TRBV12-3 or TRBV12-4; 15 bases match TRBD2. CDR3 length: 17 amino acids. J lost 4 bases, V lost 5 bases, and 6 bases had no gene match. In nucleotides, the CDR3 is TGTGCCAGCAGTCCAGGACTAGCGGGAGGGGGTTACAATGAGCAGTTCTTC. Its protein is CASSPGLAGGGYNEQFF.

The chain combines TRBV7-2 with TRBJ2-3; D uncertain. V shed 5 bases and J shed 2 bases, with 17 bases lying between them. This CDR3 is built from 16 residues. The germline V gene encodes CDR1 SGHTA and CDR2 FQGNSA. The CDR3 sequence: CASSRLGGANTDTQYF. The CDR3 coding sequence is TGTGCCAGCAGCCGCCTGGGCGGAGCTAACACAGATACGCAGTATTTT.

In its sample, this clonotype was seen many times. The V and J genes are TRBV5-1 and TRBJ2-1; TRBD2 matches at 13 bases. The CDR3 extends over 17 amino acids. CDR1 is SGHRS, CDR2 YFSETQ, per germline. V was clipped by 4 bases and J by 6 bases; unmatched bases: 10. Here the CDR3 DNA reads TGCGCCAGCAGCCCTCCCTGGACTAGCGGGAGAGGCAATGAGCAGTTCTTC. This encodes CASSPPWTSGRGNEQFF.

The chain couples TRBV6-6 to TRBJ2-1, with D tentatively TRBD2 (5 bases). Looked up from germline, CDR1 is MNHNY and CDR2 is SVGAGI (reference sequence). The CDR3 runs to 14 residues. V was cut by 1 base and J by 4 bases, with 8 bases left in between. CDR3 sequence reads: CASSYLGEYNEQFF. The CDR3 region has the DNA TGTGCCAGCAGTTACTTGGGAGAGTACAATGAGCAGTTCTTC.

This clonotype has a handful of counts. The V call is TRBV7-6, the J call TRBJ1-4; unclear D gene. Looked up from germline, CDR1 is SGHVS and CDR2 is FNYEAQ. Trimming took off 5 bases at V and 11 bases at J, with 18 bases between the two ends. The CDR3 loop spans 14 amino acids. This chain's CDR3 is CASSPDYALTKLFF. The CDR3 region has the DNA TGTGCCAGCAGCCCGGACTACGCCTTAACGAAACTGTTTTTT.

The genes are TRBV4-2 and TRBJ2-4; either TRBD1 or TRBD2 may supply D (5 bases each). V lost 0 bases and J lost 3, with 9 bases in between. Per germline, CDR1 LGHNA and CDR2 YNFKEQ. This CDR3 has 15 amino acids. The CDR3: CASSQDGGSKNIQYF. Here the CDR3 DNA reads TGTGCCAGCAGCCAAGATGGGGGTAGCAAAAACATTCAGTACTTC.

This clonotype has at least ten counts. The chain combines TRBV5-1 with TRBJ2-3, with 7 bases fitting TRBD2. Trimming at V came to 0 bases and at J to 4 bases, leaving 14 bases not matched to a gene. This CDR3 has 18 residues. Germline CDR1 SGHRS, CDR2 YFSETQ. CDR3 bases: TGCGCCAGCAGCTTGGAGGCTGGCGGCACTAGCGATCCAGATACGCAGTATTTT. The encoded protein is CASSLEAGGTSDPDTQYF. The whole variable domain, filled in from reference TRBV5-1 and TRBJ2-3, reads KAGVTQTPRYLIKTRGQQVTLSCSPISGHRSVSWYQQTPGQGLQFLFEYFSETQRNKGNFPGRFSGRQFSNSRSEMNVSTLELGDSALYLCASSLEAGGTSDPDTQYFGPGTRLTVL.

The chain joins TRBV6-2 or TRBV6-3 to TRBJ1-1; TRBD1 is a possible D gene (6 bases). V was pared by 6 bases and J by 5 bases, with 16 bases between. The germline V gene encodes CDR1 MNHEY and CDR2 SVGEGT. This CDR3 region has 14 residues. CDR3 sequence reads: CASSSLRGGTEAFF. In nucleotides, the CDR3 is TGTGCCAGCAGCTCCCTAAGGGGGGGAACTGAAGCTTTCTTT.

The chain uses TRBV10-3 and TRBJ2-5; D is unresolved. CDR3 length: 15 amino acids. Deletions cut 4 bases from V and 3 bases from J, with 15 bases between. CDR1 ENHRY and CDR2 SYGVKD come from the germline V gene. CDR3: CAISVDVGREETQYF. The CDR3 DNA follows: TGTGCCATCAGTGTCGACGTGGGAAGAGAAGAGACCCAGTACTTC.

This chain uses TRBV20-1 with TRBJ2-1; D is undetermined. Trimming stripped 6 bases from V and 5 bases from J, with 14 bases between. The CDR3 contains 13 residues. Germline-derived CDR1 and CDR2 are DFQATT and SNEGSKA (reference sequence). This chain's CDR3 is CSAPEVFHNEQFF. The CDR3 bases are TGCAGTGCACCCGAGGTCTTCCACAATGAGCAGTTCTTC.

This clonotype was recorded a few times. The V gene is TRBV5-1, the J gene TRBJ2-7, with 9 positions matching TRBD2. V was pared by 4 bases and J by 3 bases, with 11 bases of the junction left unmatched. The CDR3 extends over 16 amino acids. Germline loops: CDR1 SGHRS, CDR2 YFSETQ. CDR3 sequence (DNA): TGCGCCAGCAGCCTTGGCGCTAGCGGGACTTACTACGAGCAGTACTTC. It specifies CASSLGASGTYYEQYF.

This clonotype has a handful of counts. This chain connects TRBV5-6 to TRBJ2-6; a weak D match, TRBD2 (6 bases). Germline assignment: CDR1 SGHDT and CDR2 YYEEEE. V was shortened by 1 base and J by 0 bases, with 20 bases between the two germline ends. This CDR3 has 20 residues. The CDR3 coding sequence is TGTGCCAGCAGCTTGACCCATATTTCGGGACTCTACTCTGGGGCCAACGTCCTGACTTTC. This translates into CASSLTHISGLYSGANVLTF.

This clonotype was counted only a few times. CDR3 nucleotide sequence: TGTGCCAGCAGTGCGGACAGGGGGTTGACTGAAGCTTTCTTT. It specifies CASSADRGLTEAFF. J is TRBJ1-1 and V is TRBV12-3 or TRBV12-4; 10 nucleotides align to TRBD1. With V trimmed by 5 bases and J by 5 bases, 5 bases remained unmatched. This CDR3 has 14 amino acids.

The chain employs TRBV29-1 and TRBJ2-7; TRBD2 matches 7 bases. Losses at the gene ends were 7 bases for V and 2 bases for J; bases not matched to a gene: 17. Germline V gene sequence: CDR1 SQVTM, CDR2 ANQGSEA. The CDR3 sequence is 16 residues long. CDR3 sequence (DNA): TGCAGCGCCATGGGTCGGGGGGATAACTCCCCCTACGAGCAGTACTTC. It yields the protein CSAMGRGDNSPYEQYF.

The chain joins TRBV12-3 or TRBV12-4 to TRBJ2-1; D remains unclear. Trimming stripped 4 bases from V and 9 bases from J, with 13 bases between. The CDR3 totals 13 residues. CDR3 DNA sequence: TGTGCCAGCAGTTCCACAGTTCACACTGAGCAGTTCTTC. Translation gives CASSSTVHTEQFF.

V usage is TRBV10-3 and J usage is TRBJ2-7, with TRBD1 identical over 7 bases. V lost 3 bases to trimming and J lost 5 bases; unmatched junction nucleotides: 7. CDR1 and CDR2 from the germline V gene are ENHRY and SYGVKD. The CDR3 is made up of 14 amino acids. CDR3 protein: CAISDSRQGDEQYF. The DNA for the CDR3 is TGTGCCATCAGTGACTCAAGACAGGGCGACGAGCAGTACTTC.

DNA of the CDR3: TGTGCCAGCAGCCACCCTCCGGGACTAACGGTGAATGAGCAGTTCTTC. It encodes CASSHPPGLTVNEQFF. V and J are TRBV7-6 and TRBJ2-1; 7 bases agree with TRBD2. The CDR3 consists of 16 residues. The trim removed 5 bases at V and 7 bases at J, leaving 14 bases unmatched. CDR1 is SGHVS, CDR2 FNYEAQ, per germline.

The chain uses TRBV6-1 and TRBJ2-4; D remains unclear. V gave up 2 bases and J gave up 7 bases, with 9 bases separating them. The CDR3 has 13 residues. CDR1 MNHNS and CDR2 SASEGT come from the germline V gene. Here the CDR3 DNA reads TGTGCCAGCAGTGAAAGCCCTAGTAACATTCAGTACTTC. As protein: CASSESPSNIQYF.

V gene TRBV24-1 combines with J gene TRBJ2-1; D might be TRBD2 (6 bases). This CDR3 has 15 residues. Between the trimmed V and J ends, which lost 4 bases and 3 bases, there was a span of 12 bases. The germline CDR1 and CDR2 sequences are KGHDR and SFDVKD. The CDR3 DNA sequence: TGTGCCACCAGTGAACCTAGCGATTACTACAATGAGCAGTTCTTC. It is translated as CATSEPSDYYNEQFF.

In the case of this clonotype: At one of its ends the junction is not consistent with the germline gene, which may arise from a read error. The rearrangement joins TRBV7-7 to TRBJ2-7, with D perhaps assigned TRBD1 or TRBD2 (5 bases each). CDR1 is SSHAT and CDR2 is FNYEAQ in the germline V gene (reference sequence). The CDR3 spans 16 residues. In nucleotides, the CDR3 is TGTGCTAGCAGCCCCCTGCCGGGGACCATTTACAATGAGCAGTACTTC. It is translated as CASSPLPGTIYNEQYF. Using reference TRBV7-7 and TRBJ2-7 for the parts outside the CDR3, the full variable domain is GAGVSQSPRYKVTKRGQDVTLRCDPISSHATLYWYQQALGQGPEFLTYFNYEAQPDKSGLPSDRFSAERPEGSISTLTIQRTEQRDSAMYRCASSPLPGTIYNEQYFGPGTRLTVT.

The genes are TRBV7-8 and TRBJ2-1, with D perhaps being TRBD1 or TRBD2 (5 bases each). The CDR3 totals 18 residues. Looked up from germline, CDR1 is SGHVS and CDR2 is FQNEAQ. V was clipped by 0 bases and J by 5 bases, with 20 bases between them. Here the CDR3 reads CASSLAKITGAGDNEQFF. The CDR3 DNA follows: TGTGCCAGCAGCTTAGCGAAGATTACAGGAGCCGGGGACAATGAGCAGTTCTTC. Based on the CDR3 plus reference TRBV7-8 and TRBJ2-1, the full variable domain is GAGVSQSPRYKVAKRGQDVALRCDPISGHVSLFWYQQALGQGPEFLTYFQNEAQLDKSGLPSDRFFAERPEGSVSTLKIQRTQQEDSAVYLCASSLAKITGAGDNEQFFGPGTRLTVL.

The chain employs TRBV27 and TRBJ2-1; tentative D call: TRBD1 (7 bases). V lost 3 bases to trimming and J lost 8 bases, with 17 bases between them. The CDR3 loop spans 15 amino acids. Germline V gene data show CDR1 as MNHEY and CDR2 as SMNVEV (reference sequence). The CDR3 protein is CASSFGQGGGDEQFF. The CDR3, as DNA: TGTGCCAGCAGTTTCGGGCAGGGGGGTGGCGATGAGCAGTTCTTC.

This clonotype has only a few counts. V and J are TRBV25-1 and TRBJ2-7; the D is unclear. This CDR3 is 13 amino acids long. V dropped 3 bases and J dropped 0 bases, with 6 bases sitting between them. Germline loops: CDR1 MGHDK, CDR2 SYGVNS. Written as DNA, the CDR3 is TGTGCCAGCAGTGACCTCAGCTCCTACGAGCAGTACTTC. Protein sequence: CASSDLSSYEQYF.

The genes are TRBV14 and TRBJ2-7; TRBD2 is a possible D gene (5 bases). V gave up 0 bases and J gave up 4 bases, with 25 bases separating them. Germline assignment: CDR1 SGHDN and CDR2 FVKESK. This CDR3 contains 19 residues. CDR3 in amino acids: CASSQEFDGRWTSIYEQYF. The CDR3 DNA reads as TGTGCCAGCAGCCAAGAGTTTGATGGTCGGTGGACTTCCATATACGAGCAGTACTTC.

The rearrangement links TRBV7-2 to TRBJ2-2; D gene uncertain. The CDR3 loop spans 14 amino acids. Germline V gene lookup returns CDR1 SGHTA and CDR2 FQGNSA. Trimming shortened V by 3 bases and J by 7 bases, and 12 bases separated the two germline ends. The CDR3 loop reads CASSLELPYGELFF. As DNA, the CDR3 is TGTGCCAGCAGCTTGGAACTGCCATACGGGGAGCTGTTTTTT.

The chain recombines TRBV20-1 with TRBJ2-1, with 8 bases fitting TRBD2. This CDR3 is built from 15 residues. V lost 6 bases to trimming and J lost 2 bases; unmatched junction nucleotides: 9. Germline CDR1 is DFQATT and CDR2 is SNEGSKA (reference sequence). The CDR3: CSAVSGSITYNEQFF. CDR3 coding DNA: TGCAGTGCGGTCAGCGGGAGTATCACCTACAATGAGCAGTTCTTC.